Reported below is one T cell receptor (beta chain). Its target is unknown. Investigators spread the genomic DNA of each subset evenly over several immunoSEQ plates. Measured with immunoSEQ multiplex PCR; TCRdb has only the in-frame clones, and not every one. The data hold under 130,000 clones, with less than 80% observed a single time. This record comes from a study of shared clonotypes between healthy human individuals. On the study more broadly: Aged between 18 and 49, the donors were two women and a few men. Broader study findings: Incompleteness in sorted-subset sequencing, despite large depth, was shown by rarefaction. It was the few donors that limited the genetic and exposure-history diversity represented.

The CDR3 contains 13 residues. Trimming shortened V by 7 bases and J by 0 bases, and 10 bases separated the two germline ends. Per germline, CDR1 SGHDT and CDR2 YYEEEE. The sequence was obtained from a woman aged 25 to 39 in good health. Material for sequencing was memory CD8+ T cells sorted from blood. Subset here: CD45RO+ cells pooled with CCR7-negative TemRA cells. V is TRBV5-6 and J is TRBJ1-1; weak D call: TRBD1 (6 bases). CDR3 in DNA: TGTGCCAGCGGCAGGGGCATGAACACTGAAGCTTTCTTT. Protein product: CASGRGMNTEAFF.